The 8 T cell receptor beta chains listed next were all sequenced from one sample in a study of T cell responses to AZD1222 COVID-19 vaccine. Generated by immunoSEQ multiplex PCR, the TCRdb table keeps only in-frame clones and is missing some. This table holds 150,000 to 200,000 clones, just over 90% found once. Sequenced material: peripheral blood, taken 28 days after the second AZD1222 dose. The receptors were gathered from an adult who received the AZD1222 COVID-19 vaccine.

In DNA, the CDR3 is TGTGCCAGCAGCTTGGCCGGGCAGCTCAGCTATGGCTACACCTTC. Encoded protein: CASSLAGQLSYGYTF. V gene TRBV5-6 combines with J gene TRBJ1-2; D gene uncertain. V was clipped by 0 bases and J by 4 bases, with 13 bases between them. The CDR3 sequence is 15 residues long. From germline, CDR1 is SGHDT and CDR2 YYEEEE.

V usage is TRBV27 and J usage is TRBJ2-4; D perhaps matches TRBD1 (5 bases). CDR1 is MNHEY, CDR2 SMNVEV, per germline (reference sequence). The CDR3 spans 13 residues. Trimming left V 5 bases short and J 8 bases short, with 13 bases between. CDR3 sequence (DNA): TGTGCCAGCAGTCGCTTCAGGGCGGACATTCAGTACTTC. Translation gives CASSRFRADIQYF.

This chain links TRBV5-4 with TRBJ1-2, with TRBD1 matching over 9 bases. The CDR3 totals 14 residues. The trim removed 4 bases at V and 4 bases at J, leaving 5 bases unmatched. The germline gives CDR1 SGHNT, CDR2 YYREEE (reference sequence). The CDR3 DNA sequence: TGTGCCAGCAGCCAACAGGGGGCGGGCTATGGCTACACCTTC. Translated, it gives CASSQQGAGYGYTF.

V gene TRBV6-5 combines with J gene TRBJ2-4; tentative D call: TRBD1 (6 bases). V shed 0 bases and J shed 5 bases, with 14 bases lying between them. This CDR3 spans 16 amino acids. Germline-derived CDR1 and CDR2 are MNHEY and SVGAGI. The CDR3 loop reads CASSYSLRTVQNIQYF. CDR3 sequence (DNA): TGTGCCAGCAGTTACTCACTTCGGACAGTCCAAAACATTCAGTACTTC.

The DNA of the CDR3 is TGCGCCAGCAGGCCAGGGCCGGCTGTTTACGAGCAGTACTTC. Translating gives CASRPGPAVYEQYF. The rearrangement uses TRBV4-1 and TRBJ2-7; the D gene is possibly TRBD1 (5 bases). The ends were cut back, 6 bases at V and 4 bases at J, with 16 bases in the middle. The length of the CDR3 is 14 residues. The germline V gene encodes CDR1 MGHRA and CDR2 YSYEKL.

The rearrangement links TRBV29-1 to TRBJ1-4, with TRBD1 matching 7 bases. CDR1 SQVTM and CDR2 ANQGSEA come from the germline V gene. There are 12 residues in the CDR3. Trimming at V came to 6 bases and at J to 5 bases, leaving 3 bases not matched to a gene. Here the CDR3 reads CSVRDSNEKLFF. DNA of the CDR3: TGCAGCGTACGGGACAGCAATGAAAAACTGTTTTTT.

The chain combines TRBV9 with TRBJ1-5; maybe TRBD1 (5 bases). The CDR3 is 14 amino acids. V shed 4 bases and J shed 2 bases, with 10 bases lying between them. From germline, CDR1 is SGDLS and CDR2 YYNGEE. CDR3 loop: CASSPGHGNQPQHF. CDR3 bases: TGTGCCAGCAGCCCGGGGCATGGCAATCAGCCCCAGCATTTT.

The CDR3 sequence is CAISDSDFFNTEAFF. The CDR3 nucleotides are TGTGCCATCAGTGACTCAGACTTTTTTAACACTGAAGCTTTCTTT. The chain recombines TRBV10-3 with TRBJ1-1, with D hard to call. CDR3 length: 15 amino acids. The V end lost 3 bases, the J end lost 2 bases, and 13 bases lay between the germline ends. The germline V gene encodes CDR1 ENHRY and CDR2 SYGVKD.